This T cell receptor beta chain was sequenced during a study of T cells in women clearing cervical HPV infection. General study results and limits: Combining TCR richness with V gene abundances gave roughly 0.8 AUC.

To note about this clone: The antigen is unknown.

Sequencing used immunoSEQ multiplex PCR; TCRdb keeps in-frame clones, though not all of them. The sample holds 25,000 to 35,000 clones. This receptor was identified in a woman between 18 and 75 years old with a cervical HPV16 infection that either progressed to CIN3+ or cleared (not recorded which). Sequencing was performed on blood buffy coat.

The CDR3: CASSPNPGIGYGYTF. CDR3 DNA (partial): TGTGCCAGCTCACCCAATCCAGGGATAGGATATGGC. The J gene is TRBJ1-2, the V gene TRBV18; tentative D call: TRBD1 (5 bases). The DNA ends 3 residues before the CDR3 does, and the rest of the CDR3 is filled in from the germline J gene. V lost 3 bases to trimming and J lost 5 bases, with 16 bases between them. The CDR3 is 15 residues long. From germline, CDR1 is KGHSH and CDR2 LQKENI.